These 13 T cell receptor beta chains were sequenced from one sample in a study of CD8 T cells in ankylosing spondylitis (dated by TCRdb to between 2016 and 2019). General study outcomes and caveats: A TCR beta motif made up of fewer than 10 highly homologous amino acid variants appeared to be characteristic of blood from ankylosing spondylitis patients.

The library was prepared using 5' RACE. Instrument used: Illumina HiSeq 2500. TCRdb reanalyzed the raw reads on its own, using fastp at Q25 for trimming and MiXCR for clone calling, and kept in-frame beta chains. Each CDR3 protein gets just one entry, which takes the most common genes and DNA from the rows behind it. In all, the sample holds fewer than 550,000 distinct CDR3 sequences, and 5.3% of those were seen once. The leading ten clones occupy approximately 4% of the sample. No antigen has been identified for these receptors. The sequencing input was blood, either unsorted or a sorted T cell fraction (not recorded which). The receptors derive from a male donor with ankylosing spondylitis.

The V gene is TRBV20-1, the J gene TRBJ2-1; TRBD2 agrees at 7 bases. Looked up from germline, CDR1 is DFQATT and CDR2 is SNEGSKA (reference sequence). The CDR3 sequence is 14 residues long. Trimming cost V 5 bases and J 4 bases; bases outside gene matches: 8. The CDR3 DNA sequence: TGCAGTGCTTTGCTGTCTAGCGGATACAATGAGCAGTTCTTC. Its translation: CSALLSSGYNEQFF.

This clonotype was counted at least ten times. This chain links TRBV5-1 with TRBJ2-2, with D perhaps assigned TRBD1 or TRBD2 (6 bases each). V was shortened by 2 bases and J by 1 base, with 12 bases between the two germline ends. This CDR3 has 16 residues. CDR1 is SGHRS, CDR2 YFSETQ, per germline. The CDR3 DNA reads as TGCGCCAGCAGCTTAAAGGGGGGCATGAACACCGGGGAGCTGTTTTTT. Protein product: CASSLKGGMNTGELFF.

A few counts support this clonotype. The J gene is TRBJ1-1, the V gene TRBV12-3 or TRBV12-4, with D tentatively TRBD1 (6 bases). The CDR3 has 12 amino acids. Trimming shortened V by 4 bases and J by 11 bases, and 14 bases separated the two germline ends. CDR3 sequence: CASSSGAQAAFF. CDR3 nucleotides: TGTGCCAGCAGTTCGGGGGCGCAGGCCGCTTTCTTT.

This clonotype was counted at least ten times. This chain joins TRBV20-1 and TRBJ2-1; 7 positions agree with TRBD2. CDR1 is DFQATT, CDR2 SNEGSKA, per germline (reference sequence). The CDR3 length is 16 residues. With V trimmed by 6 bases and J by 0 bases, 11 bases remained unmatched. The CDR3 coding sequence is TGCAGTGCCTCCATATTCGGCGGGAGCTCCTACAATGAGCAGTTCTTC. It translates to CSASIFGGSSYNEQFF.

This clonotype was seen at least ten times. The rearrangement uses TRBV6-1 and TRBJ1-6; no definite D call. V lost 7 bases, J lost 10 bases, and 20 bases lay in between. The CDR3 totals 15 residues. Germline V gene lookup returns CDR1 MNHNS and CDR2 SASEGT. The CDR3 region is CASKPPDGSFSPLHF. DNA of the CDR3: TGTGCCAGCAAACCACCGGACGGGAGCTTCTCACCCCTCCACTTT.

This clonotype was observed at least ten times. CDR3 protein: CASRDRANTGELFF. Written as DNA, the CDR3 is TGTGCCAGCAGGGACAGGGCGAACACCGGGGAGCTGTTTTTT. The rearrangement links TRBV6-1 to TRBJ2-2; TRBD1 aligns across 8 bases. The germline CDR1 and CDR2 sequences are MNHNS and SASEGT. The junction had 0 bases not matched to a gene; V was cut back by 6 bases and J by 0 bases. There are 14 residues in the CDR3.

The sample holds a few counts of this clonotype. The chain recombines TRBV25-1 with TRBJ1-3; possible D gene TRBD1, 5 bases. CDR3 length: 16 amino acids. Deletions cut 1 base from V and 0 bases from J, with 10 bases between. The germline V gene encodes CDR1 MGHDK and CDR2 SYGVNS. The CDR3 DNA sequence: TGTGCCAGCAGTGAATTCGACAGCTACTCTGGAAACACCATATATTTT. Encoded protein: CASSEFDSYSGNTIYF. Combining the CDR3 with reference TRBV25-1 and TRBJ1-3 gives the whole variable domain EADIYQTPRYLVIGTGKKITLECSQTMGHDKMYWYQQDPGMELHLIHYSYGVNSTEKGDLSSESTVSRIRTEHFPLTLESARPSHTSQYLCASSEFDSYSGNTIYFGEGSWLTVV.

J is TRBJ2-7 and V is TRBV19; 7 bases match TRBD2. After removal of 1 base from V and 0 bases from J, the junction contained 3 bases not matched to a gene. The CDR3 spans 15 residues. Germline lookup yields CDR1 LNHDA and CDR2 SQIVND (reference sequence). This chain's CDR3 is CASSIGGSLSYEQYF. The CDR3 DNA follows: TGTGCCAGTAGTATAGGCGGGAGTCTCTCCTACGAGCAGTACTTC.

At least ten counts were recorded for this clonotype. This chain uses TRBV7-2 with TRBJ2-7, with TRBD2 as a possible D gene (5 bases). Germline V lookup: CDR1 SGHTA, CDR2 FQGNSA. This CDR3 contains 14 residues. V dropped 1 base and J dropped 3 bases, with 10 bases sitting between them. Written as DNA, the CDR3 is TGTGCCAGCAGCTTAGTAACGGGAAACTACGAGCAGTACTTC. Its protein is CASSLVTGNYEQYF. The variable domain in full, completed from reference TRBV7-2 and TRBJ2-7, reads GAGVSQSPSNKVTEKGKDVELRCDPISGHTALYWYRQSLGQGLEFLIYFQGNSAPDKSGLPSDRFSAERTGGSVSTLTIQRTQQEDSAVYLCASSLVTGNYEQYFGPGTRLTVT.

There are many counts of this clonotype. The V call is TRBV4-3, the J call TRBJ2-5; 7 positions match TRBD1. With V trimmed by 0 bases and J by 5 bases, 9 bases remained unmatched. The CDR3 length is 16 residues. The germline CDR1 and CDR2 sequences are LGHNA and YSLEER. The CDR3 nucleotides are TGCGCCAGCAGCCAAGATTTAACAGGGGATTGGGAGACCCAGTACTTC. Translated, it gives CASSQDLTGDWETQYF.

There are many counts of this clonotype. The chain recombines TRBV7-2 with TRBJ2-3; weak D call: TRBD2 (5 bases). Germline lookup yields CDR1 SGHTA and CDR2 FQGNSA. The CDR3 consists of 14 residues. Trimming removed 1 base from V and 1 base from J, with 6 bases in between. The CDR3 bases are TGTGCCAGCAGCTTAGATAGCGGCACAGATACGCAGTATTTT. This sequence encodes CASSLDSGTDTQYF. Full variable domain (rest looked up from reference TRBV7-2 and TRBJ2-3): GAGVSQSPSNKVTEKGKDVELRCDPISGHTALYWYRQSLGQGLEFLIYFQGNSAPDKSGLPSDRFSAERTGGSVSTLTIQRTQQEDSAVYLCASSLDSGTDTQYFGPGTRLTVL.

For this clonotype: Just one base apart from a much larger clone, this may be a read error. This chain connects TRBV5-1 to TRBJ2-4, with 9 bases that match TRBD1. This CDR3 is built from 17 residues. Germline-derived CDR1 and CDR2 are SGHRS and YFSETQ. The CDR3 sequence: CASSLGPGQGYKNNQYF. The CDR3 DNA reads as TGCGCCAGCAGCTTGGGTCCGGGACAGGGATACAAAAACAATCAGTACTTC.

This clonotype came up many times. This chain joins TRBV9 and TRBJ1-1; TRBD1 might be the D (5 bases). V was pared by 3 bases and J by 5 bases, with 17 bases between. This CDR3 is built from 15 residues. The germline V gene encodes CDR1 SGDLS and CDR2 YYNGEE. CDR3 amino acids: CASSAQPRGRTEAFF. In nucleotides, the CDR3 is TGTGCCAGCAGCGCTCAACCGAGGGGTCGGACTGAAGCTTTCTTT.